The sequence of this T cell receptor beta chain was determined in a study of blood T cell repertoires in COVID-19. The overall study: Researchers got acute and convalescent COVID-19 samples from the United States, Italy and Spain. Sample material is recorded as cDNA or gDNA derived from T cells, B-cell-depleted T cells, or PBMCs.

V was cut by 3 bases and J by 6 bases, with 14 bases left in between. From germline, CDR1 is MDHEN and CDR2 SYDVKM. The CDR3 runs to 14 residues. Per the original methods: Amplification of reference gene primers was used by the study to estimate nucleated cell counts. TCRdb's table, derived via immunoSEQ multiplex PCR, lists solely in-frame clones and lacks some. The V and J calls and clone size come from that table; D and trimming were worked out from the DNA. The repertoire includes 90,000 to 130,000 clones, roughly four fifths of them detected once, and 4% to 4.5% sits in the top ten. V usage is TRBV28 and J usage is TRBJ2-5; D is possibly TRBD2 (6 bases). The sample was peripheral blood. This receptor was taken from an older woman with acute or convalescent COVID-19. The CDR3 region has the DNA TGTGCCAGCAGTTTGGGGGGAAGTGTGAAGACCCAGTACTTC. Its protein is CASSLGGSVKTQYF.